This TCR beta chain was retrieved from a study of cytomegalovirus exposure and HLA in healthy donors. The PCR used 60 Vbeta and 13 Jbeta primers. Sequencing used immunoSEQ multiplex PCR; TCRdb keeps in-frame clones, though not all of them. The data show about 94,000 clones, more than 65% seen once. Germline values: CDR1 SEHNR, CDR2 FQNEAQ (reference sequence). The CDR3 consists of 16 residues. Trimming pared 0 bases from V and 4 bases from J, leaving 10 bases between. This clonotype originated in a human donor in good health. Sequencing input: PBMCs. The chain links TRBV7-9 to TRBJ2-6; D is possibly TRBD2 (5 bases). The CDR3 region has the DNA TGTGCCAGCAGCTTAGCGCGGGCTCTGGGGGCCAACGTCCTGACTTTC. This gives the protein CASSLARALGANVLTF.